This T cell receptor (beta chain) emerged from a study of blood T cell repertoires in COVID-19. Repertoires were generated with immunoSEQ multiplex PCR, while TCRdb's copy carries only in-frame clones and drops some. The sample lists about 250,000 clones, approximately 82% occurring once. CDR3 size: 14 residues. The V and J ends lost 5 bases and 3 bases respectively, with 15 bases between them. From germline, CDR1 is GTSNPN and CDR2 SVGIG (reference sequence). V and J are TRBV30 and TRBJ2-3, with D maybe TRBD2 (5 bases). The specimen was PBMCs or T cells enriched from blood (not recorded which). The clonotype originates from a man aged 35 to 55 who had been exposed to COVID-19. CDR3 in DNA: TGTGCCTGGTCCCTAGGGCCGGGGACAGATACGCAGTATTTT. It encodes CAWSLGPGTDTQYF.